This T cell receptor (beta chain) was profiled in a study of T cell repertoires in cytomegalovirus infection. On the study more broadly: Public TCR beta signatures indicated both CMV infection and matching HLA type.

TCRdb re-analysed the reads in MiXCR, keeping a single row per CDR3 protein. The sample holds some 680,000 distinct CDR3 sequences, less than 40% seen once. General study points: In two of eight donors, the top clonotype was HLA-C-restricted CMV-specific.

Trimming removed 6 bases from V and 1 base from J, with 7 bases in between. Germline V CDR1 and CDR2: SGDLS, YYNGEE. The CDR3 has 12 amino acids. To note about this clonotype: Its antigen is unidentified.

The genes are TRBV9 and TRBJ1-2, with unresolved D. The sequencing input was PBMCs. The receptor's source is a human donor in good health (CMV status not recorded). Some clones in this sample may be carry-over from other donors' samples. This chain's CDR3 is CASKRNNYGYTF. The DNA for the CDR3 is TGTGCCAGCAAGAGGAATAACTATGGCTACACCTTC.